The following is a TCR beta chain sequence with its context. Its specificity is unknown. Data came from immunoSEQ multiplex PCR; TCRdb stores just in-frame clones and leaves some out. This sample has about 30,000 clones, with 92% found just once. This specimen comes from a study of T cells in tuberculosis. Study-wide context: This South African cohort compared adolescents with or without latent tuberculosis against adults with active tuberculosis. Study results and caveats: Active tuberculosis patients had shorter CDR3-alpha; the beta difference was nonsignificant. Samples were chosen by availability of cryopreserved specimens. Smaller distances to GMM-specific TCRs suggested their expansion in active tuberculosis.

Time point reported: new active TB diagnosis, blood taken before or within 7 days of starting treatment. The TCR comes from an adult with tuberculosis. The specimen was PBMCs, collected at tuberculosis diagnosis.

The CDR3 region has the DNA TGTGCCTTGCGACCGGGGGAAGCCTACGAGCAGTACTTC. Translating gives CALRPGEAYEQYF. This chain uses TRBV2 with TRBJ2-7; D possibly corresponds to TRBD2 (6 bases). The V end lost 11 bases, the J end lost 2 bases, and 16 bases lay between the germline ends. The CDR3 has 13 residues. CDR1 and CDR2 from the germline V gene are SNHLY and FYNNEI.